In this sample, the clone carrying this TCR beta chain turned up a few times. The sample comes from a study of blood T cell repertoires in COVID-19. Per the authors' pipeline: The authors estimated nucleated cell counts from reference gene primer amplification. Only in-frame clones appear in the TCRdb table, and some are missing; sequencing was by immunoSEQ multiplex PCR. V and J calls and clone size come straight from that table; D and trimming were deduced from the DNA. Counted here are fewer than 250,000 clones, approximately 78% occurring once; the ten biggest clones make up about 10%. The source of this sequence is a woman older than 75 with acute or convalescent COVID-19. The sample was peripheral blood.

CDR3 bases: TGCGCCAGCAGCTATGGGGCTACTACCATCTCCTACGAGCAGTACTTC. Translating it yields CASSYGATTISYEQYF. The gene calls are TRBV5-1 and TRBJ2-7; D is possibly TRBD1 (5 bases). V was trimmed by 3 bases and J by 0 bases, leaving 16 bases between them. Germline V lookup: CDR1 SGHRS, CDR2 YFSETQ. CDR3 length: 16 residues. Combining the CDR3 with reference TRBV5-1 and TRBJ2-7 gives the whole variable domain KAGVTQTPRYLIKTRGQQVTLSCSPISGHRSVSWYQQTPGQGLQFLFEYFSETQRNKGNFPGRFSGRQFSNSRSEMNVSTLELGDSALYLCASSYGATTISYEQYFGPGTRLTVT.